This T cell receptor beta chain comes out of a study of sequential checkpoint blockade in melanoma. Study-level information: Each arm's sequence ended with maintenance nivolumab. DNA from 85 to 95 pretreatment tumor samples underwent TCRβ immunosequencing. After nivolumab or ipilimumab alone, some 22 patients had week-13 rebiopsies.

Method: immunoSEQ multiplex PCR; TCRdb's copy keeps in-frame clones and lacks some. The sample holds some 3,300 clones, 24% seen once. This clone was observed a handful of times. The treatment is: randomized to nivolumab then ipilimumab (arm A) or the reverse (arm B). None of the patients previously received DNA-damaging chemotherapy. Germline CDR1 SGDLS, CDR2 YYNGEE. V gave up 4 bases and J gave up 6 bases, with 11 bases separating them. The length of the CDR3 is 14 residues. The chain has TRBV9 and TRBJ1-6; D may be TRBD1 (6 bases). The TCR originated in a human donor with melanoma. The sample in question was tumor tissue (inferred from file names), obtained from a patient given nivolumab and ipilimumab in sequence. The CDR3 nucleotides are TGTGCCAGCAGCCCAGGGGCGGGTAATTCACCCCTCCACTTT. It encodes CASSPGAGNSPLHF.